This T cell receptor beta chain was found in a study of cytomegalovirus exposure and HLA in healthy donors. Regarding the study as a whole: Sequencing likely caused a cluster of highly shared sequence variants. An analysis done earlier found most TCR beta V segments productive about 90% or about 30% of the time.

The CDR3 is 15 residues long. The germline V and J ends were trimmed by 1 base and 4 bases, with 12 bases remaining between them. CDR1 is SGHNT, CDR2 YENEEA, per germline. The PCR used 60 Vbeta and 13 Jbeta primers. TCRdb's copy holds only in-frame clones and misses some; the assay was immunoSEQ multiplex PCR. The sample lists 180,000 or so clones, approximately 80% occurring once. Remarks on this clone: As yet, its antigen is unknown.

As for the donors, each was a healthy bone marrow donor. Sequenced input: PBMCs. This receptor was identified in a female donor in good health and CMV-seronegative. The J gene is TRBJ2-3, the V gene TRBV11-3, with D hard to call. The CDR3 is CASSLGVRFSDTQYF. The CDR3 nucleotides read TGTGCCAGCAGCTTAGGAGTTCGGTTTTCAGATACGCAGTATTTT.